The 20 T cell receptor beta chains below were found in one sample sequenced in a study of blood T cells in healthy people across ages. The authors ran a second PCR of about 6 to 11 cycles using a sample-barcoded 5' primer and a J-beta primer mix. A single record per CDR3 protein comes from TCRdb applying MiXCR to the 5' RACE reads. The sample holds roughly 1,500,000 distinct CDR3 sequences, 40% to 50% seen once. What was sequenced was blood. Every receptor here comes from a woman under 30 in good health.

The V and J genes are TRBV6-5 and TRBJ2-3; the match to TRBD1 covers 7 bases. There are 20 residues in the CDR3. The germline V gene encodes CDR1 MNHEY and CDR2 SVGAGI. Trimming at V came to 5 bases and at J to 0 bases, leaving 20 bases not matched to a gene. The DNA for the CDR3 is TGTGCCAGCAGTCACCCTTCGACAGGGACGATTCGAGCGAGCACAGATACGCAGTATTTT. This codes for CASSHPSTGTIRASTDTQYF.

The V gene is TRBV7-3, the J gene TRBJ1-1, with D maybe TRBD1 (5 bases). This CDR3 has 15 amino acids. V was pared by 4 bases and J by 1 base, with 13 bases between. CDR1 and CDR2 (germline): SGHTA, FQGTGA. CDR3 DNA: TGTGCCAGCAGCTCGGGGTTAACAGGGAACACTGAAGCTTTCTTT. Translating gives CASSSGLTGNTEAFF.

The rearrangement uses TRBV4-1 and TRBJ1-2, with TRBD1 matching over 10 bases. Germline V lookup: CDR1 MGHRA, CDR2 YSYEKL. This CDR3 region has 17 residues. Unmatched junction bases numbered 10, after V lost 2 bases and J lost 4 bases. The CDR3 reads CASSQHPTGGLSYGYTF. Written as DNA, the CDR3 is TGCGCCAGCAGCCAACACCCGACAGGGGGCCTTTCCTATGGCTACACCTTC.

The J gene is TRBJ2-5, the V gene TRBV28, with D possibly matching TRBD1 (6 bases). The CDR3 consists of 17 residues. Trimming shortened V by 5 bases and J by 3 bases, and 22 bases separated the two germline ends. Germline V gene data show CDR1 as MDHEN and CDR2 as SYDVKM. As DNA, the CDR3 is TGTGCCAGCAGTCCTATCCCATTGGGGACACTTGAAGAGACCCAGTACTTC. Its translation: CASSPIPLGTLEETQYF.

This clonotype was picked up many times. This chain links TRBV9 with TRBJ2-3, with TRBD2 identical over 11 bases. The germline gives CDR1 SGDLS, CDR2 YYNGEE. CDR3 length: 16 amino acids. V lost 0 bases to trimming and J lost 2 bases; unmatched junction nucleotides: 2. CDR3 nucleotides: TGTGCCAGCAGCGTAGGACTAGCGGGGTACACAGATACGCAGTATTTT. This encodes CASSVGLAGYTDTQYF. The full variable domain, rest sourced from reference TRBV9 and TRBJ2-3, is DSGVTQTPKHLITATGQRVTLRCSPRSGDLSVYWYQQSLDQGLQFLIQYYNGEERAKGNILERFSAQQFPDLHSELNLSSLELGDSALYFCASSVGLAGYTDTQYFGPGTRLTVL.

J is TRBJ1-2 and V is TRBV30; D perhaps matches TRBD1 (6 bases). CDR1 is GTSNPN, CDR2 SVGIG, per germline (reference sequence). This CDR3 is built from 13 residues. The ends were cut back, 4 bases at V and 1 base at J, with 10 bases in the middle. The CDR3 DNA reads as TGTGCCTGGATGGACAGAAATAACTATGGCTACACCTTC. The encoded protein is CAWMDRNNYGYTF.

This chain links TRBV10-1 with TRBJ1-1, with D uncertain. Per germline, CDR1 WNHNN and CDR2 SYGVQD (reference sequence). V dropped 2 bases and J dropped 1 base, with 8 bases sitting between them. The length of the CDR3 is 14 residues. CDR3 coding DNA: TGCGCCAGCAGTGAGGGAGGAGAGAACACTGAAGCTTTCTTT. Translated, it gives CASSEGGENTEAFF.

In regard to this clonotype: Just one base apart from a much larger clone, this may be a read error. The gene calls are TRBV12-3 or TRBV12-4 and TRBJ2-3; 7 bases line up with TRBD2. The CDR3 consists of 17 residues. CDR3 nucleotide sequence: TGTGCCAGCAGTCGATATGGCGGGAGCCGTAGCACAGATGCGCAGTATTTT. This translates into CASSRYGGSRSTDAQYF.

The rearrangement joins TRBV27 to TRBJ2-7; either TRBD1 or TRBD2 may supply D (5 bases each). Trimming removed 1 base from V and 2 bases from J, with 9 bases in between. Germline V gene lookup returns CDR1 MNHEY and CDR2 SMNVEV (reference sequence). CDR3 size: 14 residues. Here the CDR3 reads CASSLYPGPYEQYF. CDR3 bases: TGTGCCAGCAGTTTATATCCGGGGCCCTACGAGCAGTACTTC.

The chain links TRBV3-1 to TRBJ2-1, with TRBD2 identical over 13 bases. Looked up from germline, CDR1 is LGHDT and CDR2 is YNNKEL (reference sequence). The CDR3 is 15 residues long. J lost 6 bases, V lost 6 bases, and 5 bases had no gene match. The CDR3 loop reads CASRILAGGSNEQFF. The CDR3 DNA reads as TGTGCCAGCAGGATACTAGCGGGAGGGTCCAATGAGCAGTTCTTC.

This clonotype was found a few times. The rearrangement joins TRBV6-6 to TRBJ1-2; D gene uncertain. Trimming removed 2 bases at V and 3 bases at J, with 7 bases between. CDR1 and CDR2 from the germline V gene are MNHNY and SVGAGI (reference sequence). This CDR3 spans 13 amino acids. CDR3 sequence (DNA): TGTGCCAGCAGTTACGGGCAGGACTATGGCTACACCTTC. This translates into CASSYGQDYGYTF.

This clonotype has a handful of counts. The genes are TRBV12-3 or TRBV12-4 and TRBJ1-2, with unresolved D. Trimming cost V 5 bases and J 2 bases, with 21 bases left between them. The CDR3 consists of 17 residues. In DNA, the CDR3 is TGTGCCAGCAGTCCTAATAACCCGGTGGGGATAAACTATGGCTACACCTTC. Translating it yields CASSPNNPVGINYGYTF.

The J gene is TRBJ2-3, the V gene TRBV28; tentatively, D is TRBD1 or TRBD2 (5 bases each). Germline CDR1 reads MDHEN; CDR2 reads SYDVKM. CDR3 length: 15 residues. Deletions cut 6 bases from V and 2 bases from J, with 15 bases between. The CDR3 region has the DNA TGTGCCAGCAGCCCCCAGAGGGGCATCACAGATACGCAGTATTTT. Its translation: CASSPQRGITDTQYF.

Ten or more counts support this clonotype. The V and J genes are TRBV7-2 and TRBJ2-1; tentatively, D is TRBD2 (6 bases). V was pared by 0 bases and J by 0 bases, with 9 bases between. The length of the CDR3 is 16 residues. Germline assignment: CDR1 SGHTA and CDR2 FQGNSA. CDR3 loop: CASSLALASSYNEQFF. CDR3 in DNA: TGTGCCAGCAGCTTAGCGCTAGCGAGCTCCTACAATGAGCAGTTCTTC.

J is TRBJ2-7 and V is TRBV10-2; unclear D gene. CDR1 and CDR2 (germline): WSHSY, SAAADI. The CDR3 runs 15 residues. V dropped 0 bases and J dropped 2 bases, with 11 bases sitting between them. The CDR3 nucleotides read TGCGCCAGCAGTGAGTCTACAGTCGTTACCTACGAGCAGTACTTC. This gives the protein CASSESTVVTYEQYF.

The chain combines TRBV2 with TRBJ2-5, with D possibly matching TRBD1 (6 bases). The end of the DNA fits TRBJ2-1 better, so the J call may be wrong. Germline CDR1 is SNHLY and CDR2 is FYNNEI. The CDR3 extends over 13 amino acids. The CDR3 DNA sequence: TGTGCCAGCAGTTCGGACAGTCAAGAGACCCAGTTCTTC. Protein: CASSSDSQETQFF.

This clonotype turned up a few times. The chain is built from TRBV11-2 and TRBJ2-4; D is unclear. The DNA end favors TRBJ2-7, so the J call may be wrong. The CDR3 contains 13 residues. Looked up from germline, CDR1 is SGHAT and CDR2 is FQNNGV. The CDR3 loop reads CASSLNALYEQYF. The CDR3 DNA is TGTGCCAGCAGCTTAAATGCACTCTACGAGCAGTACTTC.

This clonotype was seen a few times. V gene TRBV4-1 combines with J gene TRBJ1-2; D is ambiguous. Germline V CDR1 and CDR2: MGHRA, YSYEKL. V shed 1 base and J shed 2 bases, with 11 bases lying between them. The CDR3 runs 15 residues. CDR3 DNA: TGCGCCAGCAGCCAAGTTCTCGGGGAAAACTATGGCTACACCTTC. It encodes CASSQVLGENYGYTF.

The chain carries TRBV20-1 and TRBJ2-1; 10 positions agree with TRBD2. The V segment lost 0 bases and the J segment 2 bases; nucleotides outside the gene matches: 13. CDR1 is DFQATT, CDR2 SNEGSKA, per germline (reference sequence). CDR3 length: 19 amino acids. The CDR3 reads CSARDWTSGPPRPYNEQFF. The CDR3, as DNA: TGCAGTGCTAGAGATTGGACTAGCGGACCCCCGAGGCCCTACAATGAGCAGTTCTTC.

A few counts support this clonotype. The chain recombines TRBV3-1 with TRBJ1-6, with D tentatively TRBD1 (6 bases). The germline CDR1 and CDR2 sequences are LGHDT and YNNKEL (reference sequence). CDR3 size: 14 residues. V lost 3 bases and J 7 bases, leaving 10 bases between the germline ends. CDR3 in DNA: TGTGCCAGCAGCCAGACCAGGGGAAATTCACCCCTCCACTTT. Translated: CASSQTRGNSPLHF.